One TCR beta chain is described in this entry. As handled by the study authors: Reference gene primer amplification yielded estimated nucleated cell counts. Sequencing was performed with immunoSEQ multiplex PCR; in TCRdb, only in-frame clones are kept and a portion is missing. The V and J calls and clone size were taken over from that table, and D and trimming were inferred from the DNA. The sample includes more than 50,000 clones, roughly 77% of them seen just once. The source of the sample is a study of blood T cell repertoires in COVID-19. Across the whole study: Samples came from the United States, Italy and Spain, spanning acute and convalescent COVID-19. PBMCs, B-cell-depleted T cells, or T cells provided the cDNA or gDNA that made up the material.

Germline V gene sequence: CDR1 LNHDA, CDR2 SQIVND (reference sequence). CDR3 length equals 15 residues. Trimming took 3 bases from V and 9 from J, leaving 18 bases between them. Sequencing used peripheral blood. The clonotype comes from a human donor in a cohort sampled during active COVID-19. The chain recombines TRBV19 with TRBJ1-5, with D unresolved. In DNA, the CDR3 is TGTGCCAGTAGTATTGGGGAGCGCGTTCAGGCGCCCCAGCATTTT. Its protein product is CASSIGERVQAPQHF. Full variable domain (remainder filled in from reference TRBV19 and TRBJ1-5): DGGITQSPKYLFRKEGQNVTLSCEQNLNHDAMYWYRQDPGQGLRLIYYSQIVNDFQKGDIAEGYSVSREKKESFPLTVTSAQKNPTAFYLCASSIGERVQAPQHFGDGTRLSIL.